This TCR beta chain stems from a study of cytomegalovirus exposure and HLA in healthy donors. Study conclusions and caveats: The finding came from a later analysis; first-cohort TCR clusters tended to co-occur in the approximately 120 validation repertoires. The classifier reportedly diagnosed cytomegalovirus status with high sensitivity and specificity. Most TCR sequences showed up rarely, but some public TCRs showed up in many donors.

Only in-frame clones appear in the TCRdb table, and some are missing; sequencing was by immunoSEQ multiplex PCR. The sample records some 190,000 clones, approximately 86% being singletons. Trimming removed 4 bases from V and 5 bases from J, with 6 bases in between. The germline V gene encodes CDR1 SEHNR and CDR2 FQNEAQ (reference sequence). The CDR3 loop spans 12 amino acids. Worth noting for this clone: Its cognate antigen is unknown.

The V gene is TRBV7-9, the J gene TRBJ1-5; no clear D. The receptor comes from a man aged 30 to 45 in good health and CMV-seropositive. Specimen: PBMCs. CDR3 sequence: CASSYTHQPQHF. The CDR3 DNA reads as TGTGCCAGCAGCTACACTCATCAGCCCCAGCATTTT.